This T cell receptor beta chain was sequenced during a study of IL-17A CD8 T cells in psoriatic arthritis synovium. With respect to the entire study: The study aimed to define the phenotype, molecular profile and function of synovial IL-17A+CD8+ T cells in psoriatic arthritis pathogenesis. Here is what the overall study found, with its caveats: Some individual clones occupied over 4.5% of the repertoire, though most synovial CD8+ subsets remained polyclonal. Cells were obtained from synovial fluid rather than synovial tissue, because no psoriatic arthritis synovial tissue samples were available. Only a few patients were included in the TCR sequencing, a limited sample size that the authors acknowledged.

A remark on this clone: The clone's antigen remains unknown. Per-base qualities were not stored, and no clone one base away is much larger.

CDR1 and CDR2 are read off the germline V gene as ENHRY and SYGVKD. The CDR3, from cysteine to phenylalanine, totals 14 residues. Solely the CDR3 DNA is kept, with 42 bases framed from the first base. Clipping removes 2 bases from V and 6 bases from J, with 2 as the unmatched junction base count. Synovial fluid effusions were aspirated from the actively inflamed joints of patients with psoriatic arthritis. For each patient, synovial fluid served as the source from which three memory CD8+ T cell populations were isolated by sorting: Tc1 cells (IL-17A-IFNgamma+), Tc17 cells (IL-17A+) and the bulk memory fraction, allowing their TCR repertoires to be compared. Psoriatic arthritis patients met the Classification of Psoriatic Arthritis Study Group (CASPAR) criteria. CD45RA-CD27+/- plus CD45RA+CD27- cells were sorted as bulk memory CD8+ T cells. Sorted CD8+ T cell subsets from the synovial fluid of three patients with psoriatic arthritis were subjected to TCRbeta sequencing. Synovial fluid mononuclear cells were isolated using Lymphoprep and were cryopreserved in liquid nitrogen prior to use. Roughly 50% fetal calf serum and approximately 9.4% dimethyl sulfoxide were contained in the cryopreservation medium.

After DNA extraction (Qiagen), TCRbeta V-D-J rearrangements were amplified in a bias-controlled manner and then sequenced at high throughput (immunoSEQ; Adaptive Biotech). The paper's data handling went like this. Productive sequences were analyzed at sequence level using the immunoSEQ Analyzer platform. Clonality was calculated as 1 minus Pielou's evenness, with values ranging from 0 (highly polyclonal) to 1 (monoclonal). The Morisita index, ranging from 0 (no similarity) to 1 (complete similarity), was used to quantify repertoire overlap between subsets. What TCRdb holds here is the immuneACCESS table cut down to in-frame rearrangements. Part of the clones is not present; checked against another copy, under half of the missing clones reflect an unresolved V gene, and the others are unexplained. D and trimming were read from the DNA, whereas the V and J calls and clone size are those reported in that table. For this sample the table gives roughly 2,100 clones, of which approximately 67% were detected only once. The top ten clones comprise approximately 10% of the sample.

The sample taken for sequencing was memory CD8+ T cells from synovial fluid. What this sample's cell subset or site label stands for: bulk memory CD8+ T cells (CD45RA-CD27+/- and CD45RA+CD27-). This chain is built from TRBV10-3 and TRBJ1-4, and 8 junction bases match TRBD1. The sequence was collected from a human donor with psoriatic arthritis. CDR3 reads: CAISEDRGYEKLFF. The sequenced DNA is TGTGCCATCAGTGAGGACAGGGGTTATGAAAAACTGTTTTTT.